This T cell receptor beta chain emerged from a study of cytomegalovirus exposure and HLA in healthy donors. Study-level information: Among the 300 to 500 donors who were genotyped, approximately 83% fell in the genetic ancestry cluster that is associated with self-reported Caucasian donors. General observations from the study: Indistinguishability led to the exclusion of some V segments, TRBV6-2 and TRBV6-3 included. In most subjects, TCR beta sequences reportedly gave accurate predictions of HLA-A and HLA-B alleles. Follow-up analysis seemed to connect common viral pathogens with several of the most significant clusters identified.

In the case of this clone: Its specificity is not known.

PCR employed 60 Vbeta and 13 Jbeta primers. Clones were sequenced by immunoSEQ multiplex PCR, and TCRdb holds only the in-frame ones, with some missing. This table has some 150,000 clones, approximately 9% appearing once. Germline values: CDR1 SGHKS, CDR2 YYEKEE (reference sequence). The CDR3 is 17 amino acids. Trimming took 7 bases from V and 3 from J; bases not matched to a gene: 10. The sequenced sample consisted of PBMCs. This rearrangement joins TRBV5-5 to TRBJ2-3, with 14 bases that match TRBD2. The TCR comes from a woman aged 35 to 49 in good health and CMV-seropositive. The CDR3 here is CASAKKGLAGETDTQYF. The CDR3 bases are TGTGCCAGCGCGAAAAAGGGACTAGCGGGGGAGACAGATACGCAGTATTTT.